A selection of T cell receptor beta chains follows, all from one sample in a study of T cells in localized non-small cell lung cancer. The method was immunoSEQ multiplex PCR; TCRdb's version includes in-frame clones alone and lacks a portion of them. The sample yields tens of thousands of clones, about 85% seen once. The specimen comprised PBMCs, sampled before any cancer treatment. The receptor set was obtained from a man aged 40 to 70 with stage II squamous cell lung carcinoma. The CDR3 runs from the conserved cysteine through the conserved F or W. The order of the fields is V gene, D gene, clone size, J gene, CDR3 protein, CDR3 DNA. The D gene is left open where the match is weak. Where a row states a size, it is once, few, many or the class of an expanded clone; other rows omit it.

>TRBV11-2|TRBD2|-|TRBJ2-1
CASSPRLAGIYNEQFF
TGTGCCAGCAGCCCCAGACTAGCGGGAATCTACAATGAGCAGTTCTTC
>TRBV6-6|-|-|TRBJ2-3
CASSYPTTDTQYF
TGTGCCAGCAGTTACCCTACCACAGATACGCAGTATTTT
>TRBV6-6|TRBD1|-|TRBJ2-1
CASSPQGGEQFF
TGTGCCAGCAGCCCACAGGGGGGTGAGCAGTTCTTC
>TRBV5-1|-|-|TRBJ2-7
CASTLDPPSEQYF
TGCGCCAGCACCTTAGACCCGCCCTCCGAGCAGTACTTC
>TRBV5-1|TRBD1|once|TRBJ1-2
CASSYGQAQNYGYTF
TGCGCCAGCAGCTACGGACAGGCTCAAAACTATGGCTACACCTTC
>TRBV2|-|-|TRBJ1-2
CASSEAGQLSYGYTF
TGTGCCAGCAGTGAAGCAGGTCAGCTTAGTTATGGCTACACCTTC
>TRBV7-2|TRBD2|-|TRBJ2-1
CASSLVVAGGSYNEQFF
TGTGCCAGCAGCTTAGTTGTAGCGGGAGGCTCCTACAATGAGCAGTTCTTC
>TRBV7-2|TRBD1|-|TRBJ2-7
CASSLGTGDRYF
TGTGCCAGCAGCTTAGGAACAGGGGATAGGTACTTC
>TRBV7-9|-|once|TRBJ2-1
CASIPTGTRNNEQFF
TGTGCCAGCATCCCGACCGGGACCAGAAACAATGAGCAGTTCTTC
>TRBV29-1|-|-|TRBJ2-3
CSVERRFSSGDTQYF
TGCAGCGTTGAACGCCGATTTTCTAGTGGCGATACGCAGTATTTT
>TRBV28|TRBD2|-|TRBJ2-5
CASSPRTSGWQETQYF
TGTGCCAGCAGTCCCCGGACTAGCGGGTGGCAAGAGACCCAGTACTTC
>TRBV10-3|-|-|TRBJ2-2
CAIRSANTGELFF
TGTGCCATCAGGTCCGCGAACACCGGGGAGCTGTTTTTT
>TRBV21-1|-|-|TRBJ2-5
CASRPGGMCIHKQETQYF
TGTGCCAGCAGGCCCGGGGGCATGTGTATTCACAAACAAGAGACCCAGTACTTC
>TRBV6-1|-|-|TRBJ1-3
CASRISGKGGNTIYF
TGTGCCAGCAGAATATCCGGGAAAGGGGGTAACACCATATATTTT
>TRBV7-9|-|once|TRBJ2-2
CASGRVNTGELFF
TGTGCCAGCGGCAGGGTGAACACCGGGGAGCTGTTTTTT
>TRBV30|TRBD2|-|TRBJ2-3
CAWSPIAGVTDTQYF
TGTGCCTGGAGTCCGATAGCGGGAGTAACAGATACGCAGTATTTT
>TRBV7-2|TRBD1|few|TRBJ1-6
CASSLAQTGNHSPLHF
TGTGCCAGCAGCTTAGCCCAGACAGGGAATCATTCACCCCTCCACTTT
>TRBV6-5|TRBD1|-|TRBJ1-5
CASSSGQGDQPQHF
TGTGCCAGCAGTTCTGGACAGGGCGATCAGCCCCAGCATTTT
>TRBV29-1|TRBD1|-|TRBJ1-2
CSVDTRDRAVYGYTF
TGCAGCGTCGATACTCGGGACAGGGCAGTCTATGGCTACACCTTC
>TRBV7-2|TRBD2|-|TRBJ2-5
CASSLRATGSGEETQYF
TGTGCCAGCAGCTTAAGGGCCACGGGTAGCGGGGAAGAGACCCAGTACTTC
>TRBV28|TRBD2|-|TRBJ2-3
CASLAGGTDTQYF
TGTGCCAGCTTAGCGGGTGGCACAGATACGCAGTATTTT
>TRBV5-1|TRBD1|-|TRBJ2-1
CASSLGTGGTSRFNEQFF
TGCGCCAGCAGCTTGGGGACAGGGGGCACCAGCCGCTTCAATGAGCAGTTCTTC
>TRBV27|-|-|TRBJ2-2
CASSFRWGFGAGELFF
TGTGCCAGCAGTTTCCGGTGGGGTTTTGGCGCCGGGGAGCTGTTTTTT
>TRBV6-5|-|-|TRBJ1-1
CASSYSRVNTEAFF
TGTGCCAGCAGTTACTCGAGGGTGAACACTGAAGCTTTCTTT
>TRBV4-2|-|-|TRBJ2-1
CASSQERLDSYNEQFF
TGTGCCAGCAGCCAAGAGCGACTGGACTCCTACAATGAGCAGTTCTTC
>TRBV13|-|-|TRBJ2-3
CASSLQVGDTQYF
TGTGCCAGCAGCTTACAGGTTGGAGATACGCAGTATTTT
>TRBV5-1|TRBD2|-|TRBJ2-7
CASSWGLAYEQYF
TGCGCCAGCAGCTGGGGACTAGCCTACGAGCAGTACTTC
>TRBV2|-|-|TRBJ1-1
CASSGWPMNTEAFF
TGTGCCAGCAGTGGGTGGCCTATGAACACTGAAGCTTTCTTT
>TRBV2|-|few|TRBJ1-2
CASSEMGNYYGYTF
TGTGCCAGCAGTGAAATGGGAAATTACTATGGCTACACCTTC
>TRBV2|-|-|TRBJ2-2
CASSDQGRHPGGELFF
TGTGCCAGCAGTGATCAGGGGCGTCACCCGGGGGGGGAGCTGTTTTTT
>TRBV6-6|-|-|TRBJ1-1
CASRRQDTEAFF
TGTGCCAGCAGAAGACAGGACACTGAAGCTTTCTTT
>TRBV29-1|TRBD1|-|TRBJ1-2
CSVDVRDRDGDYGYTF
TGCAGCGTTGATGTCCGGGACAGGGACGGGGACTATGGCTACACCTTC
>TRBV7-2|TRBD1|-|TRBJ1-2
CASSRNRGDYGYTF
TGTGCCAGCAGCCGCAACAGGGGTGATTATGGCTACACCTTC
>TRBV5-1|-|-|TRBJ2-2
CASSHGAYSNTGELFF
TGCGCCAGCAGCCATGGTGCCTATTCGAACACCGGGGAGCTGTTTTTT
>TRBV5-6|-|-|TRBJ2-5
CASSTPMSGETQYF
TGTGCCAGCAGTACCCCCATGTCCGGTGAGACCCAGTACTTC
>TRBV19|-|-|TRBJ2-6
CASSMIRLRDGANVLTF
TGTGCCAGTAGTATGATCAGATTACGGGATGGGGCCAACGTCCTGACTTTC
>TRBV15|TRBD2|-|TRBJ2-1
CATSRDIVLAGDNEQFF
TGTGCCACCAGCAGAGATATCGTACTAGCGGGAGACAATGAGCAGTTCTTC
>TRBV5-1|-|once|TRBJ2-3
CASSFGGGTDTQYF
TGCGCCAGCAGCTTCGGTGGCGGCACAGATACGCAGTATTTT
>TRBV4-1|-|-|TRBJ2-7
CASSQGYTYEQYF
TGCGCCAGCAGCCAAGGCTATACCTACGAGCAGTACTTC
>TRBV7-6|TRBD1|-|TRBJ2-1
CASSFLTGDSYNEQFF
TGTGCCAGCAGCTTCCTTACAGGGGACTCCTACAATGAGCAGTTCTTC
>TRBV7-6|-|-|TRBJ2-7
CASSPGPGGNEQYF
TGTGCCAGCAGCCCGGGACCGGGGGGCAACGAGCAGTACTTC
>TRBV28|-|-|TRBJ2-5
CASSFSPAGRETQYF
TGTGCCAGCAGTTTCAGTCCCGCGGGACGGGAGACCCAGTACTTC